This T cell receptor (beta chain) comes out of a study of blood T cell repertoires in COVID-19. Overall study: Collection of acute and convalescent COVID-19 samples took place in the United States, Italy and Spain.

Profiling relied on immunoSEQ multiplex PCR, and the TCRdb table lists in-frame clones only, not all of them. The sample has 150,000 to 200,000 clones; roughly 86% are singletons. Germline CDR1 and CDR2: PRHDT and FYEKMQ (reference sequence). The V end was cut by 0 bases, the J end by 4 bases, with 12 bases between. This CDR3 contains 15 residues. V usage is TRBV13 and J usage is TRBJ1-1; D not certain. The receptor comes from a man aged 35 to 55 with active or convalescent COVID-19. Sample: peripheral blood. DNA of the CDR3: TGTGCCAGCAGCTTAGGCCTACCCGAGGGCACTGAAGCTTTCTTT. It encodes CASSLGLPEGTEAFF.